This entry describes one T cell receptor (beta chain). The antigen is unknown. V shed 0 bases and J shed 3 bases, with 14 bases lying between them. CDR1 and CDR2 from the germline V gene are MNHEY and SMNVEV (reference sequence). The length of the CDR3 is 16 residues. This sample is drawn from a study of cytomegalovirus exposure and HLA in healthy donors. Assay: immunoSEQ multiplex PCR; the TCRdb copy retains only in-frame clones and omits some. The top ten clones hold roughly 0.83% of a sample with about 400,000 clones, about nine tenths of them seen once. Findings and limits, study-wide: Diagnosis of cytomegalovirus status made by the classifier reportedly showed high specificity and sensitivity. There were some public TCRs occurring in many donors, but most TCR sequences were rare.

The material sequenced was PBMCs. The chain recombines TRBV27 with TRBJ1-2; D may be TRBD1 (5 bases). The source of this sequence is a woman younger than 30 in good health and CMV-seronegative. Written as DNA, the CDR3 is TGTGCCAGCAGTTTATCCAGACAGACTTCCTACTATGGCTACACCTTC. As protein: CASSLSRQTSYYGYTF.